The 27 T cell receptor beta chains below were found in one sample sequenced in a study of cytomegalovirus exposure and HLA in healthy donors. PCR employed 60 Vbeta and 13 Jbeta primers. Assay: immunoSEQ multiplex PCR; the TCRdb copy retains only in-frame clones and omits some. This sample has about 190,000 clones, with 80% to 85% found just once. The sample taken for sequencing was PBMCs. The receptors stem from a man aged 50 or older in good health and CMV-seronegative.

The CDR3 sequence: CASSRGVGNIQYF. The DNA of the CDR3 is TGTGCCAGCAGCCGGGGGGTGGGAAACATTCAGTACTTC. V usage is TRBV28 and J usage is TRBJ2-4; 7 nucleotides line up with TRBD2. Germline V gene data show CDR1 as MDHEN and CDR2 as SYDVKM. Losses at the gene ends were 6 bases for V and 6 bases for J; bases not matched to a gene: 5. The CDR3 totals 13 residues.

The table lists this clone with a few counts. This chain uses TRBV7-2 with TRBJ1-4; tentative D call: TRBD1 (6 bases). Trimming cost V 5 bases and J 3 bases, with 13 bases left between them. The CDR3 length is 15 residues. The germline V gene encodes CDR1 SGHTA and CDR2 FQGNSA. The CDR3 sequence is CASSLYRVPNEKLFF. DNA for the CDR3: TGTGCCAGCAGCCTATACAGGGTACCTAATGAAAAACTGTTTTTT.

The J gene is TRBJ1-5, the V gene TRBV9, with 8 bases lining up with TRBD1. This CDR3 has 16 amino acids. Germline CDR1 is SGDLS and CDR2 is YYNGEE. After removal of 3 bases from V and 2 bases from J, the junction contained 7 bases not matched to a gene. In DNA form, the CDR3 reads TGTGCCAGCAGCGCAGACAGGGGTGGCGGCAATCAGCCCCAGCATTTT. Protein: CASSADRGGGNQPQHF.

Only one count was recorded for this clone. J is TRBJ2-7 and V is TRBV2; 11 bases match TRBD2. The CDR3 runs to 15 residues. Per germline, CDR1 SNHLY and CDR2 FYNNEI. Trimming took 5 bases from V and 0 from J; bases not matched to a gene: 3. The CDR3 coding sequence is TGTGCCAGCAGTAGGGGACTAGCGGACTCCTACGAGCAGTACTTC. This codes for CASSRGLADSYEQYF.

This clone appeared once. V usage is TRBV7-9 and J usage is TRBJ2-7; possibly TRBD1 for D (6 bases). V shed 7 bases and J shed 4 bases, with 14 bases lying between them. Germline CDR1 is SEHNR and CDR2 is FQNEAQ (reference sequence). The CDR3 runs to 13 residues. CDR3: CASTRGGPYEQYF. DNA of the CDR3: TGTGCCAGCACGAGAGGGGGTCCATACGAGCAGTACTTC. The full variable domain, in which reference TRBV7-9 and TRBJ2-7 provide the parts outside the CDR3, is DTGVSQNPRHKITKRGQNVTFRCDPISEHNRLYWYRQTLGQGPEFLTYFQNEAQLEKSRLLSDRFSAERPKGSFSTLEIQRTEQGDSAMYLCASTRGGPYEQYFGPGTRLTVT.

The CDR3 DNA reads TGTGCCAGCAAGGAGGGACTAGCGGGAACGAGGAGTGAGCAGTACTTC. Its translation is CASKEGLAGTRSEQYF. V and J are TRBV28 and TRBJ2-7; 13 bases map to TRBD2. CDR3 size: 16 residues. CDR1 and CDR2 from the germline V gene are MDHEN and SYDVKM. V lost 7 bases to trimming and J lost 7 bases; unmatched junction nucleotides: 13.

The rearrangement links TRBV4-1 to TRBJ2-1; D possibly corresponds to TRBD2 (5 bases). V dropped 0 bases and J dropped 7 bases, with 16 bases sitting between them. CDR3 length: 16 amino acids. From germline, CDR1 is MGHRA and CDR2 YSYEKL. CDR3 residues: CASSQDRGQSWNEQFF. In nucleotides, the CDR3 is TGCGCCAGCAGCCAAGATCGCGGGCAGTCTTGGAATGAGCAGTTCTTC.

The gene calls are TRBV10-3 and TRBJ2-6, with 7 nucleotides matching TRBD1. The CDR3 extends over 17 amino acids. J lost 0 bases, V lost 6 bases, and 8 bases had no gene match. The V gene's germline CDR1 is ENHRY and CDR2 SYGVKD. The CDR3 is CAIRRQGIGSGANVLTF. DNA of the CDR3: TGTGCCATCAGGAGACAGGGAATAGGCTCTGGGGCCAACGTCCTGACTTTC.

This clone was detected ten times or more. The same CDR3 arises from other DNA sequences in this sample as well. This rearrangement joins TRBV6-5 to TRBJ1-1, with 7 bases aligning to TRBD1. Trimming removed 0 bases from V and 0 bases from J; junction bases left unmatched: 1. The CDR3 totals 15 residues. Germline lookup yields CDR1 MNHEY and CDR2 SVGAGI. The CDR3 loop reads CASSYSGTVNTEAFF. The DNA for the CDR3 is TGTGCCAGCAGTTACTCAGGGACAGTGAACACTGAAGCTTTCTTT.

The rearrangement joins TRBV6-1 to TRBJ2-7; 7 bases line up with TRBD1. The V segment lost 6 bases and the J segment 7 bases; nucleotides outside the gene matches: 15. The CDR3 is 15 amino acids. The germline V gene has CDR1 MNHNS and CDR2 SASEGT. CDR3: CASSTMLQGQWEQYF. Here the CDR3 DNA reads TGTGCCAGCAGCACTATGTTACAGGGGCAGTGGGAGCAGTACTTC.

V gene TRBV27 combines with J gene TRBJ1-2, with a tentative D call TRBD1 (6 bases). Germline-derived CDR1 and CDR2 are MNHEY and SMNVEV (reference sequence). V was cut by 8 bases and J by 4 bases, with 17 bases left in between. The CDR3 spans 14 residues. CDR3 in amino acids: CASDGQTQFYGYTF. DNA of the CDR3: TGTGCCAGCGACGGACAGACTCAGTTCTATGGCTACACCTTC.

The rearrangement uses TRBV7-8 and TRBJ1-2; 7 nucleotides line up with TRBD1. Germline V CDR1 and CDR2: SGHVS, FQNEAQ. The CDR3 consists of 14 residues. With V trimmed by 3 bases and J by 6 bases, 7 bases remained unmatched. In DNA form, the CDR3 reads TGTGCCAGCAGCTTGACAGGGCTGGCTCATGGCTACACCTTC. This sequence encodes CASSLTGLAHGYTF.

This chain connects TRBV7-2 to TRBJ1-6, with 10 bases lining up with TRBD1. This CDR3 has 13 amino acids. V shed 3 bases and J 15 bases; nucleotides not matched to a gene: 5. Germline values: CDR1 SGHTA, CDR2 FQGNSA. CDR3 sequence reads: CASSFRDRGILHF. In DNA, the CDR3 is TGTGCCAGCAGCTTCCGGGACAGGGGAATCCTCCACTTT.

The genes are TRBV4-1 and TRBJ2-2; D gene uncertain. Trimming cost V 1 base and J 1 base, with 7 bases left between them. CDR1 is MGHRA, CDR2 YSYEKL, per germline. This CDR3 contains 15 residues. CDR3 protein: CASSQVQRNTGELFF. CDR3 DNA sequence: TGCGCCAGCAGCCAAGTTCAGCGGAACACCGGGGAGCTGTTTTTT.

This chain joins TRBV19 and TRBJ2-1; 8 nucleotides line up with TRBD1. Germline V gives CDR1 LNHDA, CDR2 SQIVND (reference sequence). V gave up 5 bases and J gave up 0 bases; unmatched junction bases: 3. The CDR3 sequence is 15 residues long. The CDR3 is CASSRTGISYNEQFF. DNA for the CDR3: TGTGCCAGTAGTCGGACAGGGATCTCCTACAATGAGCAGTTCTTC.

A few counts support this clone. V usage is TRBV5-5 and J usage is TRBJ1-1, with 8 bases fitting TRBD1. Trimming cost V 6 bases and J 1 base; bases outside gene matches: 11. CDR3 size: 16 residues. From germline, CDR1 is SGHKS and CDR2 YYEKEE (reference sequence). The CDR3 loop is CASTLRTGYTNTEAFF. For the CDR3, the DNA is TGTGCCAGCACCCTACGGACAGGGTACACGAACACTGAAGCTTTCTTT.

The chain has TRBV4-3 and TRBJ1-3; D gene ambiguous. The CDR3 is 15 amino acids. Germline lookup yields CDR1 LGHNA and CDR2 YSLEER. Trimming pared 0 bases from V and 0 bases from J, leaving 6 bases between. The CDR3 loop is CASSQDSLSGNTIYF. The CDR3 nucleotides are TGCGCCAGCAGCCAAGATAGTCTCTCTGGAAACACCATATATTTT.

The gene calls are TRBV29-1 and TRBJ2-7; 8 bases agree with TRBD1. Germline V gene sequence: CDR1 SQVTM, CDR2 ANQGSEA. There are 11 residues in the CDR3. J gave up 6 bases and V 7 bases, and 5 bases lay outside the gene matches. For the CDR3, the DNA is TGCAGCGCTAGGACAGGGATCGAGCAGTACTTC. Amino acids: CSARTGIEQYF.

CDR3 amino acids: CASSIRGTAYEQYF. CDR3 nucleotides: TGTGCCAGTAGTATACGGGGGACCGCATACGAGCAGTACTTC. The chain joins TRBV19 to TRBJ2-7; TRBD2 might be the D (6 bases). CDR1 and CDR2 (germline): LNHDA, SQIVND (reference sequence). Between the trimmed V and J ends, which lost 2 bases and 4 bases, there was a span of 12 bases. The CDR3 loop spans 14 amino acids. Filled out from reference TRBV19 and TRBJ2-7, the complete variable domain reads DGGITQSPKYLFRKEGQNVTLSCEQNLNHDAMYWYRQDPGQGLRLIYYSQIVNDFQKGDIAEGYSVSREKKESFPLTVTSAQKNPTAFYLCASSIRGTAYEQYFGPGTRLTVT.

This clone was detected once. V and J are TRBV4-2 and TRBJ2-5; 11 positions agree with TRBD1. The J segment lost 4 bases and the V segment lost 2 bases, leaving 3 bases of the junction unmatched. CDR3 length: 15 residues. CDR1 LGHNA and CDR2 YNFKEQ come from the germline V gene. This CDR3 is CASSQRTGGRETQYF. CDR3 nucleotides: TGTGCCAGCAGCCAAAGGACAGGGGGCAGAGAGACCCAGTACTTC.

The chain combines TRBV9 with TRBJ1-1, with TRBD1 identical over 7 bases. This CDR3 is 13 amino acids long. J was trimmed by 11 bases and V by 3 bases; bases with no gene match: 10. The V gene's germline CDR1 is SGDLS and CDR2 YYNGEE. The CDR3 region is CASSASTQGDAFF. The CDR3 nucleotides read TGTGCCAGCAGCGCCTCGACCCAGGGGGATGCTTTCTTT.

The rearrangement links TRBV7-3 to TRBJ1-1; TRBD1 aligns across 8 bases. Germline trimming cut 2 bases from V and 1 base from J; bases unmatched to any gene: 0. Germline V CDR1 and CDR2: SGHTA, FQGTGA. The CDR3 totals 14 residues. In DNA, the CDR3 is TGTGCCAGCAGCTTACAGGGGGCGAACACTGAAGCTTTCTTT. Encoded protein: CASSLQGANTEAFF.

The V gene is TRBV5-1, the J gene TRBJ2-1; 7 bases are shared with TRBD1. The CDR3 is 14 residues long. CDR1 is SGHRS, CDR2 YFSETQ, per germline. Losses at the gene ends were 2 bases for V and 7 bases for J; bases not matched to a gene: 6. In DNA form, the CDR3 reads TGCGCCAGCAGCTTCCGACAGGGTGGGAATGAGCAGTTCTTC. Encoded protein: CASSFRQGGNEQFF.

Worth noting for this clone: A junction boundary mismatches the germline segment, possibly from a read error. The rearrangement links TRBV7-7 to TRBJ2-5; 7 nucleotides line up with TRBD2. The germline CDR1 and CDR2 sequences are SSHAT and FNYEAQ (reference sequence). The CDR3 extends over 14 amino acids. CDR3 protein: CASSLAGRKETQYF. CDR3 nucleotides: TGTGCTAGCAGCTTAGCGGGCAGGAAGGAGACCCAGTACTTC.

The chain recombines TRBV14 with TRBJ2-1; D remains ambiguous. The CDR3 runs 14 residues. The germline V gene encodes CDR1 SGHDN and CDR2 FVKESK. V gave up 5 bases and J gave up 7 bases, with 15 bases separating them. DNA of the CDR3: TGTGCCAGCAGCTCCCCCTTCCCCGTTAATGAGCAGTTCTTC. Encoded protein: CASSSPFPVNEQFF.

This CDR3 reads CASSMGHITYEQYF. CDR3 nucleotide sequence: TGTGCCAGTAGTATGGGACACATCACCTACGAGCAGTACTTC. The chain employs TRBV19 and TRBJ2-7, with D possibly matching TRBD1 (6 bases). CDR3 length: 14 residues. CDR1 is LNHDA, CDR2 SQIVND, per germline (reference sequence). V dropped 3 bases and J dropped 2 bases, with 11 bases sitting between them.

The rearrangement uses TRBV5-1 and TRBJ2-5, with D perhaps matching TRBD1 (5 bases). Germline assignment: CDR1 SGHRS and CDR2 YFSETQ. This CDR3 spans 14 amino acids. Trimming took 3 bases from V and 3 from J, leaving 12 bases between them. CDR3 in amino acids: CASSYGAREETQYF. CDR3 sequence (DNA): TGCGCCAGCAGCTATGGGGCCAGAGAAGAGACCCAGTACTTC.